The present T cell receptor beta chain was sequenced within a study of spatial heterogeneity in lung cancer. The wider study: In raw reads, more than eight appearances on average were recorded for each unique TCR and UMI combination.

Time point here: sample taken at primary tumor resection. Tumor, nontumor lung or frozen PBMC supplied whole RNA, sequenced without sorting. The donor population consisted of approximately 68 patients with untreated, early-stage non-small cell lung cancer. Unique molecular identifiers tagged every individual TCR cDNA molecule. TCRdb independently ran MiXCR on the 5' RACE reads; one entry per CDR3 protein. Of roughly 7,300 distinct CDR3 sequences listed, approximately 21% were seen once; the top ten hold more than 15%. This clonotype has ten or more counts. The CDR3 has 10 residues. V dropped 3 bases and J dropped 11 bases, with 7 bases sitting between them. Germline loops: CDR1 SEHNR, CDR2 FQNEAQ (reference sequence).

The source is a female donor with early-stage non-small cell lung cancer. The sample was PBMCs, taken at surgery. The genes are TRBV7-9 and TRBJ1-1; D gene ambiguous. The CDR3 is CASSLVRAFF. The CDR3 bases are TGTGCCAGCAGCTTGGTTAGGGCTTTCTTT.